This T cell receptor beta chain was recovered during a study of blood T cell repertoires in COVID-19. Sequencing used immunoSEQ multiplex PCR; TCRdb keeps in-frame clones, though not all of them. The sample consists of fewer than 200,000 clones, roughly 84% of them appearing once. After removal of 6 bases from V and 0 bases from J, the junction contained 8 bases not matched to a gene. The CDR3 runs to 15 residues. In germline, CDR1 is SQVTM, CDR2 ANQGSEA. The sample was peripheral blood. This TCR came from a man aged 60 to 69 who had recovered from COVID-19. The V gene is TRBV29-1, the J gene TRBJ2-1; 7 bases match TRBD2. The CDR3 loop is CSVVGGGSSYNEQFF. The CDR3, as DNA: TGCAGCGTCGTTGGGGGGGGGAGCTCCTACAATGAGCAGTTCTTC.